The next 23 T cell receptor beta chains were all read from a single sample in a study of CD8 T cells in Susac syndrome. RNA totalling about 0.45 to 1 ug underwent reverse transcription with random hexamers. TCRdb re-called the immunoSEQ multiplex PCR reads through MiXCR, storing one row per CDR3 protein. In the table there are over 150,000 distinct CDR3 sequences, 85% to 95% of which are singletons. The sample taken for sequencing was CD4+ T cells from PBMCs. The source of these receptors is a human donor with multiple sclerosis.

This chain connects TRBV20-1 to TRBJ1-2, with TRBD1 matching 9 bases. The J segment lost 0 bases and the V segment lost 0 bases, leaving 5 bases of the junction unmatched. Germline V lookup: CDR1 DFQATT, CDR2 SNEGSKA (reference sequence). The CDR3 contains 16 residues. The CDR3 loop reads CSARDPGTGTNYGYTF. CDR3 coding DNA: TGCAGTGCTAGAGATCCCGGGACAGGGACTAACTATGGCTACACCTTC.

This chain uses TRBV4-1 with TRBJ2-3; D call uncertain. Deletions cut 0 bases from V and 4 bases from J, with 11 bases between. CDR1 is MGHRA and CDR2 is YSYEKL in the germline V gene. The CDR3 consists of 15 residues. CDR3 DNA: TGCGCCAGCAGCCAAGATAACCAGACGCCAGATACGCAGTATTTT. Protein: CASSQDNQTPDTQYF.

The rearrangement joins TRBV12-3 or TRBV12-4 to TRBJ1-5; possible D gene TRBD1, 5 bases. This CDR3 comprises 13 residues. Trimming shortened V by 6 bases and J by 2 bases, and 8 bases separated the two germline ends. The CDR3 DNA reads as TGTGCCAGCAGGCTGGGGGGCAATCAGCCCCAGCATTTT. Protein product: CASRLGGNQPQHF.

The chain's CDR3 is CASSALRGDVLQETQYF. CDR3 coding DNA: TGTGCCAGCAGTGCCCTTAGAGGGGATGTATTGCAAGAGACCCAGTACTTC. The chain couples TRBV25-1 to TRBJ2-5, with D perhaps matching TRBD1 or TRBD2 (5 bases each). Trimming left V 4 bases short and J 2 bases short, with 20 bases between. The CDR3 sequence is 17 residues long. Germline V gene data show CDR1 as MGHDK and CDR2 as SYGVNS.

This chain connects TRBV20-1 to TRBJ1-1; D is uncertain. V lost 6 bases to trimming and J lost 3 bases, with 23 bases between them. The CDR3 contains 16 residues. Germline values: CDR1 DFQATT, CDR2 SNEGSKA (reference sequence). CDR3 DNA: TGCAGTGCCAAGGTGTCCCAAAGGATCTGGGACACTGAAGCTTTCTTT. Its protein is CSAKVSQRIWDTEAFF.

The CDR3 loop reads CASGGQGAGETQYF. For the CDR3, the DNA is TGTGCCAGCGGTGGACAGGGGGCTGGCGAGACCCAGTACTTC. This chain links TRBV6-5 with TRBJ2-5; 11 bases match TRBD1. The V gene's germline CDR1 is MNHEY and CDR2 SVGAGI. This CDR3 has 14 amino acids. V gave up 8 bases and J gave up 5 bases; unmatched junction bases: 7.

The V gene is TRBV3-1, the J gene TRBJ2-2; 7 positions match TRBD1. The germline V gene encodes CDR1 LGHDT and CDR2 YNNKEL (reference sequence). This CDR3 is built from 19 residues. V was clipped by 5 bases and J by 0 bases; unmatched bases: 15. In DNA, the CDR3 is TGTGCCAGCAGCACTCGGATACAGGGGACGGGCGCGAACACCGGGGAGCTGTTTTTT. Amino acids: CASSTRIQGTGANTGELFF.

The chain employs TRBV12-3 or TRBV12-4 and TRBJ1-1; unclear D gene. V was cut by 8 bases and J by 4 bases, with 8 bases left in between. The CDR3 spans 11 residues. The CDR3 loop is CASSLGTEAFF. The CDR3 DNA sequence: TGTGCCAGCTCCTTGGGCACTGAAGCTTTCTTT.

The chain links TRBV12-3 or TRBV12-4 to TRBJ2-2; D is ambiguous. Trimming pared 6 bases from V and 7 bases from J, leaving 15 bases between. CDR3 length: 14 residues. The CDR3 region is CASRWTLLGGELFF. The CDR3 nucleotides read TGTGCCAGCAGGTGGACCCTTCTCGGCGGGGAGCTGTTTTTT.

The rearrangement uses TRBV19 and TRBJ2-1; D might be TRBD2 (5 bases). The V and J ends lost 5 bases and 6 bases respectively, with 14 bases between them. The CDR3 has 14 residues. From germline, CDR1 is LNHDA and CDR2 SQIVND (reference sequence). CDR3 loop: CASSPLGIVNEQFF. CDR3 bases: TGTGCCAGTAGTCCCCTCGGGATAGTCAATGAGCAGTTCTTC.

This chain connects TRBV18 to TRBJ1-2, with 7 bases fitting TRBD1. The germline V gene has CDR1 KGHSH and CDR2 LQKENI. Trimming cost V 5 bases and J 6 bases; bases outside gene matches: 6. This CDR3 contains 13 residues. Here the CDR3 DNA reads TGTGCCAGCTCAACGACAGGGAACGATGGCTACACCTTC. Amino acids: CASSTTGNDGYTF.

This clonotype has a handful of counts. V usage is TRBV4-3 and J usage is TRBJ1-2; 7 positions match TRBD1. This CDR3 has 14 residues. J lost 0 bases, V lost 4 bases, and 2 bases had no gene match. From germline, CDR1 is LGHNA and CDR2 YSLEER. The CDR3 here is CASSPGQTNYGYTF. CDR3 nucleotides: TGCGCCAGCAGCCCGGGACAGACTAACTATGGCTACACCTTC.

The chain uses TRBV20-1 and TRBJ2-2; no firm D call. Trimming cost V 6 bases and J 3 bases, with 17 bases left between them. Germline CDR1 DFQATT, CDR2 SNEGSKA (reference sequence). The CDR3 is 15 amino acids. The CDR3, as DNA: TGCAGTGCCGCTGCCATCTCAAGGGACACCGGGGAGCTGTTTTTT. Encoded protein: CSAAAISRDTGELFF.

The chain links TRBV6-2 or TRBV6-3 to TRBJ1-1; TRBD1 is a possible D gene (5 bases). Trimming cost V 2 bases and J 0 bases, with 25 bases left between them. CDR1 and CDR2 from the germline V gene are MNHEY and SVGEGT. This CDR3 has 20 amino acids. The CDR3 reads CASSYTGVEGADPLNTEAFF. For the CDR3, the DNA is TGTGCCAGCAGTTACACGGGGGTTGAAGGGGCCGACCCATTGAACACTGAAGCTTTCTTT.

The genes are TRBV9 and TRBJ2-2; D tentatively reads TRBD1 or TRBD2 (6 bases each). Germline CDR1 is SGDLS and CDR2 is YYNGEE. The germline V and J ends were trimmed by 0 bases and 7 bases, with 16 bases remaining between them. The CDR3 totals 16 residues. The CDR3 spells CASSVGAGHHGGELFF. The CDR3 DNA follows: TGTGCCAGCAGCGTAGGGGCGGGACATCATGGCGGGGAGCTGTTTTTT.

The chain carries TRBV6-1 and TRBJ1-6, with D perhaps TRBD1 (6 bases). With 8 bases removed from V and 7 bases from J, the gap between germline ends came to 12 bases. Germline V gives CDR1 MNHNS, CDR2 SASEGT. CDR3 size: 13 residues. CDR3 protein: CASRTELNSPLHF. In nucleotides, the CDR3 is TGTGCCAGCCGGACAGAGCTAAATTCACCCCTCCACTTT.

The chain uses TRBV3-1 and TRBJ1-2, with D unresolved. In germline, CDR1 is LGHDT, CDR2 YNNKEL (reference sequence). V dropped 1 base and J dropped 14 bases, with 23 bases sitting between them. The CDR3 consists of 15 residues. The CDR3 DNA reads as TGTGCCAGCAGCCAAGTCAATAGTGTCCTCAGCGAGAGGACCTTC. Amino acids: CASSQVNSVLSERTF.

This chain connects TRBV20-1 to TRBJ2-7, with a weak D call TRBD1 (5 bases). Germline CDR1 is DFQATT and CDR2 is SNEGSKA (reference sequence). This CDR3 has 14 residues. Trimming pared 0 bases from V and 2 bases from J, leaving 11 bases between. Written as DNA, the CDR3 is TGCAGTGCTAGAGATCCCGTGACAGCCTACGAGCAGTACTTC. Its translation: CSARDPVTAYEQYF.

The chain has TRBV28 and TRBJ2-7, with a possible D match to TRBD1 (6 bases). V was pared by 5 bases and J by 0 bases, with 11 bases between. CDR1 MDHEN and CDR2 SYDVKM come from the germline V gene. The CDR3 sequence is 14 residues long. The CDR3 is CASSPGTHSYEQYF. The CDR3 nucleotides are TGTGCCAGCAGTCCCGGGACACACTCCTACGAGCAGTACTTC.

The V call is TRBV28, the J call TRBJ1-2; tentative D call: TRBD1 (5 bases). CDR3 length: 12 residues. The V gene lost 4 bases and the J gene lost 8 bases, with 11 bases spanning the gap. Germline values: CDR1 MDHEN, CDR2 SYDVKM. CDR3: CASSYNGGGYTF. CDR3 nucleotides: TGTGCCAGCAGTTACAACGGGGGGGGCTACACCTTC.

This rearrangement joins TRBV6-6 to TRBJ1-1; 8 nucleotides agree with TRBD1. The trim removed 2 bases at V and 7 bases at J, leaving 3 bases unmatched. CDR1 and CDR2 from the germline V gene are MNHNY and SVGAGI (reference sequence). The CDR3 is 13 residues long. The CDR3 DNA reads as TGTGCCAGCAGTTACGATGGACAGGGTGAAGCTTTCTTT. As protein: CASSYDGQGEAFF.

J is TRBJ2-5 and V is TRBV20-1, with TRBD2 matching over 9 bases. V gave up 3 bases and J gave up 5 bases; unmatched junction bases: 7. Germline V gene sequence: CDR1 DFQATT, CDR2 SNEGSKA (reference sequence). CDR3 length: 14 amino acids. CDR3 in DNA: TGCAGTGCTAGTGTTAGCGGGAGCCGGGAGACCCAGTACTTC. As protein: CSASVSGSRETQYF.

The V gene is TRBV3-1, the J gene TRBJ1-2, with 8 bases that match TRBD1. V shed 3 bases and J 3 bases; nucleotides not matched to a gene: 6. This CDR3 has 15 residues. The germline V gene encodes CDR1 LGHDT and CDR2 YNNKEL (reference sequence). CDR3 in amino acids: CASSQDGQGDYGYTF. For the CDR3, the DNA is TGTGCCAGCAGCCAGGACGGACAGGGTGACTATGGCTACACCTTC.